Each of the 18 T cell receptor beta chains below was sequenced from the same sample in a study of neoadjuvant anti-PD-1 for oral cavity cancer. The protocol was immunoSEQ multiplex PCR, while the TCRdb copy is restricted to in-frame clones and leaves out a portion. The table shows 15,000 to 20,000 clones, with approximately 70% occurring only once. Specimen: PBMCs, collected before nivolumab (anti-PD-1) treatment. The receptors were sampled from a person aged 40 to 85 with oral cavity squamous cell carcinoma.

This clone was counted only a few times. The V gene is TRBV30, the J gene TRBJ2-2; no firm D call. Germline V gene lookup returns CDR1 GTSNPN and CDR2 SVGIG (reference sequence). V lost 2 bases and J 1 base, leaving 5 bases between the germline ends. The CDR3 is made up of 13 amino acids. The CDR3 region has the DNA TGTGCCTGGAGTCACAGGAACACCGGGGAGCTGTTTTTT. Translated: CAWSHRNTGELFF.

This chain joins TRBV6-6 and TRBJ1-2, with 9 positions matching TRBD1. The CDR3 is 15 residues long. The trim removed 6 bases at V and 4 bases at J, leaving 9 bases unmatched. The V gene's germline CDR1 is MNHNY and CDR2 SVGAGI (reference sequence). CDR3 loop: CASRRGTGFSYGYTF. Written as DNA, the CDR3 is TGTGCCAGCAGGCGTGGGACAGGGTTTAGCTATGGCTACACCTTC.

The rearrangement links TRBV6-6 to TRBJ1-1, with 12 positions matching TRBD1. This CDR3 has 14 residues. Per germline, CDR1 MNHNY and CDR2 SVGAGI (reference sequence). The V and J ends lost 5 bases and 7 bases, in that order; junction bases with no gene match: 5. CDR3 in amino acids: CASSGDRGLDEAFF. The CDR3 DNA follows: TGTGCCAGCAGTGGGGACAGGGGGCTGGATGAAGCTTTCTTT.

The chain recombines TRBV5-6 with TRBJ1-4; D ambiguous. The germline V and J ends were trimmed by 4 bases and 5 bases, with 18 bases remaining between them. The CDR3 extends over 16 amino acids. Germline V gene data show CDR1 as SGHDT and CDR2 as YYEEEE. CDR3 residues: CASSSWGNFGNEKLFF. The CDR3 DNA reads TGTGCCAGCAGCAGTTGGGGTAATTTTGGAAATGAAAAACTGTTTTTT.

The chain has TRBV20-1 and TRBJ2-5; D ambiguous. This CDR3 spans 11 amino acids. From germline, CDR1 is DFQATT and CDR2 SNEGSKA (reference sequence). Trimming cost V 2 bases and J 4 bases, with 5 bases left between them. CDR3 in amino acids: CSARSGETQYF. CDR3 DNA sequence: TGCAGTGCTAGATCCGGAGAGACCCAGTACTTC.

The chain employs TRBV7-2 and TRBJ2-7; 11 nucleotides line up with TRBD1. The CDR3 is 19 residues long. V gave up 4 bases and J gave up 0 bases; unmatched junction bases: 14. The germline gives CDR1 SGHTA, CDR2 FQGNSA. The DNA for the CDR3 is TGTGCCAGCAGCTGGGTCGGTAGGGTGGGACAGGGGGACTCCTACGAGCAGTACTTC. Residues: CASSWVGRVGQGDSYEQYF.

The CDR3 reads CASRGLAGVETQYF. The CDR3 nucleotides are TGTGCCAGCCGGGGACTAGCGGGAGTTGAGACCCAGTACTTC. The rearrangement links TRBV2 to TRBJ2-5; 14 bases align to TRBD2. Losses at the gene ends were 8 bases for V and 5 bases for J; bases not matched to a gene: 4. The CDR3 totals 14 residues. Germline values: CDR1 SNHLY, CDR2 FYNNEI.

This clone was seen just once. The CDR3: CASSLSGGGRTDTQYF. The CDR3 DNA reads as TGTGCCAGCAGCTTATCAGGGGGCGGGAGGACAGATACGCAGTATTTT. The gene calls are TRBV7-3 and TRBJ2-3; D may correspond to TRBD1 or TRBD2 (8 bases each). The CDR3 loop spans 16 amino acids. CDR1 and CDR2 (germline): SGHTA, FQGTGA. V dropped 2 bases and J dropped 3 bases, with 15 bases sitting between them.

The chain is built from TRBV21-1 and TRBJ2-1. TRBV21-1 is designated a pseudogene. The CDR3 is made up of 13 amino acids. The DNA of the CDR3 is TGTGCCAGCAGCAGGGTCCGGTACAATGAGCAGTTCTTC. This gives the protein CASSRVRYNEQFF.

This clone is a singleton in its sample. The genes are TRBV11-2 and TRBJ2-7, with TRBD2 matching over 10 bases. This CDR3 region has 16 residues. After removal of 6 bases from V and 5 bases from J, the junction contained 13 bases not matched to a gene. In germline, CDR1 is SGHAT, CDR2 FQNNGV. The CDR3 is CASRLDSPSGRNEQYF. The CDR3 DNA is TGTGCCAGCAGGCTCGATTCACCTAGCGGGAGAAACGAGCAGTACTTC.

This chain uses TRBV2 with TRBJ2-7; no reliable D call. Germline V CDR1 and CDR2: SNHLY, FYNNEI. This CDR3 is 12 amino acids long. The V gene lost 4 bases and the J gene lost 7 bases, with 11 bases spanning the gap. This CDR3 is CASSAGQPEQYF. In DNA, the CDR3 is TGTGCCAGCAGTGCTGGTCAGCCGGAGCAGTACTTC.

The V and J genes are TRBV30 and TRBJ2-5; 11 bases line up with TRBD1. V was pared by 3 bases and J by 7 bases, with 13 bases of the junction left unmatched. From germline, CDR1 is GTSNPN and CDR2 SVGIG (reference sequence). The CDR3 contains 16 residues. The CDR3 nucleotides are TGTGCCTGGAGCCCCGGACAGGGGGCTACTTCGGGGACCCAGTACTTC. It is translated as CAWSPGQGATSGTQYF.

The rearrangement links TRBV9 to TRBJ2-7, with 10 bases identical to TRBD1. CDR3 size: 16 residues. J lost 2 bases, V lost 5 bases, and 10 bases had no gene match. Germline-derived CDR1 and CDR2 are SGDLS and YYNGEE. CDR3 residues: CASSPRPGQGPYEQYF. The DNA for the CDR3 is TGTGCCAGCAGTCCCAGACCGGGACAGGGGCCCTACGAGCAGTACTTC.

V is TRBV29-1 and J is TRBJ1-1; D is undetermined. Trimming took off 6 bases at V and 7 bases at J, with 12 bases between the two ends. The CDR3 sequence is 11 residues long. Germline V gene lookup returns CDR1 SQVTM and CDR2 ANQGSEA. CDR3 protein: CSVWAVVEAFF. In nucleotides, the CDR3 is TGCAGCGTCTGGGCGGTGGTTGAAGCTTTCTTT.

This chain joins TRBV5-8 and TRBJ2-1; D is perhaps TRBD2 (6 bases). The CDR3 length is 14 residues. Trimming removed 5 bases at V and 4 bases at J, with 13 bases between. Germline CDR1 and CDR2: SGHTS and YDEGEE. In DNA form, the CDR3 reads TGTGCCAGCAGAGTGAGCGGGTTTTACAATGAGCAGTTCTTC. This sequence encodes CASRVSGFYNEQFF.

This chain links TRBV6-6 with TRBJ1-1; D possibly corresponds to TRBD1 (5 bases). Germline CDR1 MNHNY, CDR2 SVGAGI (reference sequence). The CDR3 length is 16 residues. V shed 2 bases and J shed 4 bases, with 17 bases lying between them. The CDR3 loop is CASSYPPGPRGTEAFF. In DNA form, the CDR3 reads TGTGCCAGCAGTTACCCGCCGGGTCCTAGGGGCACTGAAGCTTTCTTT.

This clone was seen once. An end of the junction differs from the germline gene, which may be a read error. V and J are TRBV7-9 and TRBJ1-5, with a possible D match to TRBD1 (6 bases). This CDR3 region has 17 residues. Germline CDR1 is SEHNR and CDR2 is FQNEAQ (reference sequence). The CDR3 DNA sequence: TGTGCCAGCACCTTAGGGGGGACGGGAGGAAGCAATCAGCCCCAGCATTTT. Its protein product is CASTLGGTGGSNQPQHF. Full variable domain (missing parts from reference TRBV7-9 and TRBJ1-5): DTGVSQNPRHKITKRGQNVTFRCDPISEHNRLYWYRQTLGQGPEFLTYFQNEAQLEKSRLLSDRFSAERPKGSFSTLEIQRTEQGDSAMYLCASTLGGTGGSNQPQHFGDGTRLSIL.

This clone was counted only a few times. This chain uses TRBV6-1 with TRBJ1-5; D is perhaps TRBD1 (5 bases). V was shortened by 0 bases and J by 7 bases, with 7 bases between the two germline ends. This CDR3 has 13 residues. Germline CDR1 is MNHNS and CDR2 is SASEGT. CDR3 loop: CASSEAEGQPQHF. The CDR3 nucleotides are TGTGCCAGCAGTGAAGCAGAGGGGCAGCCCCAGCATTTT.